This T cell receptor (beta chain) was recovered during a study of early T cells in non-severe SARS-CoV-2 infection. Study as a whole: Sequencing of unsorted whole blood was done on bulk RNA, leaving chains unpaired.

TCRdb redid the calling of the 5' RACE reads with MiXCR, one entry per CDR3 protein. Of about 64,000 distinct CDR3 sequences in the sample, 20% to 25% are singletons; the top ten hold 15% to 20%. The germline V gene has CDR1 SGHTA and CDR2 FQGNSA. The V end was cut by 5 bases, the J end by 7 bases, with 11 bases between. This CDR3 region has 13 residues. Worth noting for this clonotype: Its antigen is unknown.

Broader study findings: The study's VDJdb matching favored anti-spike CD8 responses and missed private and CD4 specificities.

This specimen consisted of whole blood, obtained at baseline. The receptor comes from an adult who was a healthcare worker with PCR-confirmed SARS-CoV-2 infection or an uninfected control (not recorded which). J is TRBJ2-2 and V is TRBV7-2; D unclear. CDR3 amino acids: CASSPYLDGELFF. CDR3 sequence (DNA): TGTGCCAGCAGCCCCTATTTGGACGGGGAGCTGTTTTTT.